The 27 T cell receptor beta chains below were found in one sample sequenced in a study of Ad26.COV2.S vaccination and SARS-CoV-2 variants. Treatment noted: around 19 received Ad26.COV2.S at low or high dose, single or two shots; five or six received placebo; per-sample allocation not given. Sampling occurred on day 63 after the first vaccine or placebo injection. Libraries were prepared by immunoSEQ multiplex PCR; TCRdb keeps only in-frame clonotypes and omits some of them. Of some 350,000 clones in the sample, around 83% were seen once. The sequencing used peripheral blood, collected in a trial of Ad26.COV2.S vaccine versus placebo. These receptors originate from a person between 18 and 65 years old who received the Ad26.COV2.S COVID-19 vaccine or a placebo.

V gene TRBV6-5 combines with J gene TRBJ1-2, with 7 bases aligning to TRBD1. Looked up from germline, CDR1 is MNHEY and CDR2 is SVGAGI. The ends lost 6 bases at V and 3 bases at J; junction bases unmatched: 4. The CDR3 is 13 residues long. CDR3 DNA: TGTGCCAGCAGCCGAGACAGGGACTATGGCTACACCTTC. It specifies CASSRDRDYGYTF.

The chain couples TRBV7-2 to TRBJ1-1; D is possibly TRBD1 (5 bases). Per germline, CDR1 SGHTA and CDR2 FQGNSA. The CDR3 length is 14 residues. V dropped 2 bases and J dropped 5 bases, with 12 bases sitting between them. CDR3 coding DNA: TGTGCCAGCAGCTTAACCCAGGGTTATACTGAAGCTTTCTTT. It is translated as CASSLTQGYTEAFF.

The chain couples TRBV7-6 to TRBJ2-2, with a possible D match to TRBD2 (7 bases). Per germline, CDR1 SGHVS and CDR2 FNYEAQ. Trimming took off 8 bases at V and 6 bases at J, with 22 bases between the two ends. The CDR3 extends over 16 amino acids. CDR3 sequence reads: CASRGVGTKWPGELFF. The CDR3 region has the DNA TGTGCCAGCCGGGGGGTCGGGACAAAGTGGCCCGGGGAGCTGTTTTTT.

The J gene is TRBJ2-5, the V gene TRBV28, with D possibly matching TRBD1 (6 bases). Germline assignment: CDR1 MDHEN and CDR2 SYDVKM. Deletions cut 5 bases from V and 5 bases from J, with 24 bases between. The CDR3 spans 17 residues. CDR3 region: CASSPQTGKRGLETQYF. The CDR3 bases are TGTGCCAGCAGTCCCCAGACAGGTAAAAGAGGTTTGGAGACCCAGTACTTC.

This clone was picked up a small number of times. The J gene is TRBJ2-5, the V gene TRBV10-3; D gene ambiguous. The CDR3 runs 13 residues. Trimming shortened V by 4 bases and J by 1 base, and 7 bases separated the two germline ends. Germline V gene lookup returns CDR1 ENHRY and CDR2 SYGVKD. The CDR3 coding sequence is TGTGCCATCAGTGGAGGCTTCCAAGAGACCCAGTACTTC. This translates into CAISGGFQETQYF.

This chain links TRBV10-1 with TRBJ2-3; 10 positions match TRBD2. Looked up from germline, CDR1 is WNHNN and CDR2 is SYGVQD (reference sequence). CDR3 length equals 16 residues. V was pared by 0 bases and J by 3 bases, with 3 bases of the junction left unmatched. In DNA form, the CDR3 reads TGCGCCAGCAGTGAGTCCCTAGCGGGGGCGACAGATACGCAGTATTTT. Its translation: CASSESLAGATDTQYF.

DNA for the CDR3: TGTGCCAGCAGTCCCGGGAGTTACAATGAGCAGTTCTTC. This gives the protein CASSPGSYNEQFF. The chain couples TRBV28 to TRBJ2-1, with a weak D call TRBD2 (6 bases). This CDR3 comprises 13 residues. CDR1 is MDHEN and CDR2 is SYDVKM in the germline V gene. Trimming took off 5 bases at V and 4 bases at J, with 9 bases between the two ends.

CDR3 amino acids: CASNGELGHTIYF. CDR3 nucleotide sequence: TGTGCCAGTAACGGGGAGCTGGGACACACCATATATTTT. This chain links TRBV12-3 or TRBV12-4 with TRBJ1-3; the D gene is possibly TRBD1 (5 bases). The CDR3 loop spans 13 amino acids. V dropped 9 bases and J dropped 8 bases, with 17 bases sitting between them.

CDR3 DNA sequence: TGTGCCAGCCAGGGACTAGCGGGAGTCGAGCAGTACTTC. The encoded protein is CASQGLAGVEQYF. The chain links TRBV27 to TRBJ2-7; 14 positions match TRBD2. CDR1 is MNHEY, CDR2 SMNVEV, per germline (reference sequence). The V gene end was trimmed by 8 bases and the J gene end by 6 bases; junction bases not matched to a gene: 3. The CDR3 spans 13 residues.

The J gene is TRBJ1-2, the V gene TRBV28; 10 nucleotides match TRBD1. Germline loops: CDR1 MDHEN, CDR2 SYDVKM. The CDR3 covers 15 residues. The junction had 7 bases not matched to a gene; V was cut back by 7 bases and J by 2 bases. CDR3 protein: CASTPRDRGNYGYTF. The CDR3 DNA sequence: TGTGCCAGCACCCCAAGGGACAGGGGCAACTATGGCTACACCTTC.

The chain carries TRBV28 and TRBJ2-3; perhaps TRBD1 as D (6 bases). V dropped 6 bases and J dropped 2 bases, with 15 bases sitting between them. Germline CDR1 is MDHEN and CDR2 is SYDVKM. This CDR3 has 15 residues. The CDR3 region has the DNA TGTGCCAGCAGCCTCAGGGGCGCGGACACAGATACGCAGTATTTT. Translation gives CASSLRGADTDTQYF.

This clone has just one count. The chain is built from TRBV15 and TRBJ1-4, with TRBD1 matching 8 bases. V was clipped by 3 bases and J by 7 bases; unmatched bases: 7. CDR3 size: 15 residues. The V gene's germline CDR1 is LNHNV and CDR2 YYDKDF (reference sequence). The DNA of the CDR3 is TGTGCCACCAGCAGCGACGGACAGGGTGCTGAAAAACTGTTTTTT. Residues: CATSSDGQGAEKLFF.

CDR3: CASSLQAYEQYF. The CDR3 DNA follows: TGTGCCAGCTCACTACAAGCCTACGAGCAGTACTTC. The chain joins TRBV18 to TRBJ2-7; D uncertain. The CDR3 consists of 12 residues. CDR1 is KGHSH, CDR2 LQKENI, per germline. V gave up 4 bases and J gave up 2 bases, with 6 bases separating them. Full variable domain (missing parts from reference TRBV18 and TRBJ2-7): NAGVMQNPRHLVRRRGQEARLRCSPMKGHSHVYWYRQLPEEGLKFMVYLQKENIIDESGMPKERFSAEFPKEGPSILRIQQVVRGDSAAYFCASSLQAYEQYFGPGTRLTVT.

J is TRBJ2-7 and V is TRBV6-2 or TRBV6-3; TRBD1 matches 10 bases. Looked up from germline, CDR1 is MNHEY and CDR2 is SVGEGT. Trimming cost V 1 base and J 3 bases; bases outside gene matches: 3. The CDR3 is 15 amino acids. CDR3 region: CASSYYRDRGYEQYF. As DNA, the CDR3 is TGTGCCAGCAGTTACTACCGGGACAGGGGCTACGAGCAGTACTTC.

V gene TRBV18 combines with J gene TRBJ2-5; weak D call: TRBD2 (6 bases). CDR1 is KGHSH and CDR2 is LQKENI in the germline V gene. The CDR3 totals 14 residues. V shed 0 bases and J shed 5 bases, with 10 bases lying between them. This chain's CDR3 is CASSPPGGWETQYF. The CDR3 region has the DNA TGTGCCAGCTCACCACCCGGAGGGTGGGAGACCCAGTACTTC.

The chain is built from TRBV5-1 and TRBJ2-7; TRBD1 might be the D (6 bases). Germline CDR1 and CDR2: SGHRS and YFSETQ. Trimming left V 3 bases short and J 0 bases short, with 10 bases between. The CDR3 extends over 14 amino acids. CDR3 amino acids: CASSSGQNSYEQYF. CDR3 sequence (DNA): TGCGCCAGCAGCTCGGGACAAAACTCCTACGAGCAGTACTTC.

The chain's CDR3 is CAWSVWDDYEQYF. CDR3 in DNA: TGTGCCTGGAGTGTATGGGACGACTACGAGCAGTACTTC. V is TRBV30 and J is TRBJ2-7; perhaps D is TRBD1 or TRBD2 (5 bases each). V lost 0 bases and J lost 3, with 9 bases in between. Germline loops: CDR1 GTSNPN, CDR2 SVGIG (reference sequence). The CDR3 loop spans 13 amino acids.

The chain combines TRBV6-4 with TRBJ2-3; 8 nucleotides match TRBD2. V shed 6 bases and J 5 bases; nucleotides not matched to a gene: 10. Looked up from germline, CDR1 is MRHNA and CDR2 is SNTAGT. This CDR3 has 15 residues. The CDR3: CASSRAGGVKDTQYF. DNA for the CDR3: TGTGCCAGCAGCCGGGCGGGGGGTGTTAAAGATACGCAGTATTTT.

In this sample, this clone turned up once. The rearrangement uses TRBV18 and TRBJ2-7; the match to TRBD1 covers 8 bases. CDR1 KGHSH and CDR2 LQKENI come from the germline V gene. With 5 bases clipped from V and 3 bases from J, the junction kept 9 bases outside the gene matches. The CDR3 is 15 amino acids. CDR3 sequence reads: CASSVGQGNYYEQYF. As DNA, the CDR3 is TGTGCCAGCTCAGTTGGACAGGGCAATTACTACGAGCAGTACTTC. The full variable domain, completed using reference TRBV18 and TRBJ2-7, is NAGVMQNPRHLVRRRGQEARLRCSPMKGHSHVYWYRQLPEEGLKFMVYLQKENIIDESGMPKERFSAEFPKEGPSILRIQQVVRGDSAAYFCASSVGQGNYYEQYFGPGTRLTVT.

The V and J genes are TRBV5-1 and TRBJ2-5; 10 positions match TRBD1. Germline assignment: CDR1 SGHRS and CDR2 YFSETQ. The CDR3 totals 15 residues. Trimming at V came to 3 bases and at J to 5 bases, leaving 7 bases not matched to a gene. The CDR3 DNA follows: TGCGCCAGCAGCTGGGGACAGGGGAGTCATGAGACCCAGTACTTC. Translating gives CASSWGQGSHETQYF.

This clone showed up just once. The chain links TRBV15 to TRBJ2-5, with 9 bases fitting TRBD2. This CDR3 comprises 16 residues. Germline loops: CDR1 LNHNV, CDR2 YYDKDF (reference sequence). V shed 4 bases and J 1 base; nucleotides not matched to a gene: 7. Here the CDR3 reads CATSKGGLASQETQYF. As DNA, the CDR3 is TGTGCCACCAGCAAGGGGGGACTAGCTAGCCAAGAGACCCAGTACTTC.

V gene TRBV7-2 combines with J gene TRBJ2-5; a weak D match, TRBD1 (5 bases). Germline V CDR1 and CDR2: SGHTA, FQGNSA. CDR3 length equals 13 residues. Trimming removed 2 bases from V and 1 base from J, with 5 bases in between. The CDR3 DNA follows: TGTGCCAGCAGCTTACAGGGCCAAGAGACCCAGTACTTC. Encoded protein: CASSLQGQETQYF.

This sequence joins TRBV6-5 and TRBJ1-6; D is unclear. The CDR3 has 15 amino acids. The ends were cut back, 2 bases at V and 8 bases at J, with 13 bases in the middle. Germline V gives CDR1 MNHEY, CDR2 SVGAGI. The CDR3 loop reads CASSYGTQIDSPLHF. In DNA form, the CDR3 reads TGTGCCAGCAGTTACGGCACCCAAATCGATTCACCCCTCCACTTT.

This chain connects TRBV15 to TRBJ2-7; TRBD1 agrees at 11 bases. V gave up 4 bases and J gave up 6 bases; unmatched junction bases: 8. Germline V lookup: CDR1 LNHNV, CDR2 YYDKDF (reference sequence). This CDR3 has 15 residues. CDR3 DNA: TGTGCCACCAGCACATATGGACAGGGGGCCTCCGAGCAGTACTTC. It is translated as CATSTYGQGASEQYF.

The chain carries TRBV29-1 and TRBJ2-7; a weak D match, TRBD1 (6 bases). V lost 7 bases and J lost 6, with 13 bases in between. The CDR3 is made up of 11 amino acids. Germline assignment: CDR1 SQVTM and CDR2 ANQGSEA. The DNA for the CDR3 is TGCAGCGCCCAGGGGTCAGGCGAGCAGTACTTC. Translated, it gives CSAQGSGEQYF.

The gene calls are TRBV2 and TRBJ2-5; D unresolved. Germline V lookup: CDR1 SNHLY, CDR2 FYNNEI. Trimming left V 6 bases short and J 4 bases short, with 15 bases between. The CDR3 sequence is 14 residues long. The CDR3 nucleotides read TGTGCCAGCAGAACCACCCGGGTCACAGAGACCCAGTACTTC. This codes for CASRTTRVTETQYF.

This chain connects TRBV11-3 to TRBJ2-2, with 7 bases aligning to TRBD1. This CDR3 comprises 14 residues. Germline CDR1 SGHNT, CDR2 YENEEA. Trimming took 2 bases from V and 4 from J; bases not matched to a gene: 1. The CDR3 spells CASSLSGGTGELFF. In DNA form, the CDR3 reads TGTGCCAGCAGCTTATCAGGGGGCACCGGGGAGCTGTTTTTT.